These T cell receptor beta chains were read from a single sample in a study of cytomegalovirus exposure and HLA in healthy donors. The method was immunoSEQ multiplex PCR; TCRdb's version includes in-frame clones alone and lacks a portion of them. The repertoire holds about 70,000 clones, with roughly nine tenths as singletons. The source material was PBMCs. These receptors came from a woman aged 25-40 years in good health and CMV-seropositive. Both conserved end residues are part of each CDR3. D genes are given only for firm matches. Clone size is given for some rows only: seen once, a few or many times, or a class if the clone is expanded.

CASSKRQGWSYEQYF TGTGCCAGCAGTAAACGACAGGGGTGGTCCTACGAGCAGTACTTC TRBV6-1 NA TRBD1 TRBJ2-7
CASSLARRDEQFF TGTGCCAGCAGCTTAGCGCGGAGGGATGAGCAGTTCTTC TRBV7-8 NA NA TRBJ2-1
CASIGRVNTEAFF TGTGCCAGCATCGGCAGGGTGAACACTGAAGCTTTCTTT TRBV27 NA NA TRBJ1-1
CASSLNGRTEAFF TGCGCCAGCAGCTTAAACGGGAGGACTGAAGCTTTCTTT TRBV5-1 NA NA TRBJ1-1
CASSGGQDNEQFF TGTGCCAGCAGCGGGGGCCAAGACAATGAGCAGTTCTTC TRBV11-3 NA NA TRBJ2-1
CASLTRGADTEAFF TGTGCCAGTCTAACTCGGGGGGCGGACACTGAAGCTTTCTTT TRBV19 NA NA TRBJ1-1
CASLGPPGDTQYF TGTGCCTCACTCGGTCCCCCAGGAGATACGCAGTATTTT TRBV2 NA NA TRBJ2-3
CASSFRGSLYNEQFF TGTGCCAGCAGCTTTCGTGGGAGCTTGTACAATGAGCAGTTCTTC TRBV7-9 once NA TRBJ2-1
CASVAGSTNEKLFF TGTGCCAGTGTTGCGGGTTCAACTAATGAAAAACTGTTTTTT TRBV19 NA NA TRBJ1-4
CASSDFTDTGELFF TGTGCCAGCAGTGACTTTACGGACACCGGGGAGCTGTTTTTT TRBV6-4 few NA TRBJ2-2
CASLKLPLGELFF TGTGCCAGCTTAAAACTTCCGCTAGGGGAGCTGTTTTTT TRBV19 NA NA TRBJ2-2
CASSLAGETWQGYTF TGCGCCAGCAGCTTGGCGGGGGAGACCTGGCAAGGCTACACCTTC TRBV5-1 NA NA TRBJ1-2
CASSYAREEGTQYF TGTGCCAGCAGTTACGCTCGGGAGGAAGGGACCCAGTACTTC TRBV6-5 NA TRBD2 TRBJ2-5
CASSRSGNYEQYF TGCGCCAGCAGTCGGAGCGGCAACTACGAGCAGTACTTC TRBV4-1 NA NA TRBJ2-7
CASRTPGQGAFF TGTGCCAGTAGGACTCCGGGACAGGGAGCTTTCTTT TRBV19 few TRBD1 TRBJ1-1
CASSLAQGVGYTF TGTGCCAGCAGCTTGGCACAGGGAGTAGGCTACACCTTC TRBV5-6 NA NA TRBJ1-2
CASSLARTSSYNEQFF TGTGCCAGCAGCTTAGCGCGGACTAGTTCCTACAATGAGCAGTTCTTC TRBV11-2 NA TRBD2 TRBJ2-1
CASSAGGGSNQPQHF TGTGCCAGCAGCGCGGGGGGGGGTAGCAATCAGCCCCAGCATTTT TRBV9 NA NA TRBJ1-5
CASSLSDPGGSADTQYF TGTGCCAGCAGTTTATCGGATCCGGGAGGGTCCGCAGATACGCAGTATTTT TRBV27 NA TRBD2 TRBJ2-3
CASSPPGTGNSYEQYF TGTGCCAGCTCACCACCCGGGACAGGGAACTCCTACGAGCAGTACTTC TRBV18 NA TRBD1 TRBJ2-7
CASSPRSVNYGYTF TGTGCCAGCAGCCCAAGATCAGTGAACTATGGCTACACCTTC TRBV11-2 NA NA TRBJ1-2
CASRLAGRDIQYF TGTGCCAGCAGACTAGCGGGAAGGGACATTCAGTACTTC TRBV6-1 NA TRBD2 TRBJ2-4
CASSQVGSAGELFF TGCGCCAGCAGCCAAGTGGGGAGCGCCGGGGAGCTGTTTTTT TRBV4-1 NA NA TRBJ2-2
CASTHSGGRTDTQYF TGTGCCAGCACCCACAGCGGGGGACGGACAGATACGCAGTATTTT TRBV6-5 NA TRBD2 TRBJ2-3
CASSLDGGRTYEQYF TGCGCCAGCAGCTTGGATGGCGGGAGGACCTACGAGCAGTACTTC TRBV5-1 NA TRBD2 TRBJ2-7
CASSRQGAGFGTEAFF TGCGCCAGCAGCCGACAGGGGGCAGGATTTGGAACTGAAGCTTTCTTT TRBV5-1 NA TRBD1 TRBJ1-1
CASRGAGGYNEQFF TGCGCCAGCCGCGGGGCGGGAGGGTACAATGAGCAGTTCTTC TRBV5-1 NA TRBD2 TRBJ2-1
CSVEEGGGYTF TGCAGCGTTGAAGAGGGGGGGGGCTACACCTTC TRBV29-1 NA NA TRBJ1-2
CASSLYSKDTQYF TGTGCCAGCAGTTTATATTCAAAAGATACGCAGTATTTT TRBV27 NA NA TRBJ2-3
CASSLQGAGANEKLFF TGCGCCAGCAGCCTTCAGGGGGCGGGTGCTAATGAAAAACTGTTTTTT TRBV5-1 NA TRBD1 TRBJ1-4
CASRERLAGNNEQFF TGTGCCAGCAGGGAGAGACTAGCGGGGAACAATGAGCAGTTCTTC TRBV28 once TRBD2 TRBJ2-1
CASSLSSGSGRDTQYF TGTGCCAGCAGCCTCAGTAGCGGGAGTGGTAGAGATACGCAGTATTTT TRBV7-9 NA TRBD2 TRBJ2-3
CASATGEEETQYF TGTGCCAGCGCTACAGGGGAGGAAGAGACCCAGTACTTC TRBV6-6 NA NA TRBJ2-5
CASSLTGLNTEAFF TGTGCCAGCAGCCTGACAGGGTTGAACACTGAAGCTTTCTTT TRBV28 NA TRBD1 TRBJ1-1
CASSSQGHQETQYF TGCGCCAGCAGCTCACAGGGTCATCAAGAGACCCAGTACTTC TRBV5-1 NA NA TRBJ2-5
CASSEGIGGAPKQFF TGTGCCAGCAGTGAAGGTATAGGGGGCGCCCCCAAGCAGTTCTTC TRBV2 NA TRBD1 TRBJ2-1
CASTDYSRTRTAFYNEQFF TGTGCCAGCACTGACTATTCTCGGACTAGGACAGCGTTTTACAATGAGCAGTTCTTC TRBV5-4 NA NA TRBJ2-1
CASSSHGSDISTQYF TGTGCCAGCAGTTCCCATGGGAGTGATATCTCAACCCAGTACTTC TRBV11-2 NA NA TRBJ2-5
CASSIGGRETQYF TGTGCCAGTAGTATAGGGGGCCGGGAGACCCAGTACTTC TRBV19 NA NA TRBJ2-5
CASSPGQGGPGELFF TGTGCCAGTAGTCCGGGACAGGGGGGTCCCGGGGAGCTGTTTTTT TRBV19 NA TRBD1 TRBJ2-2
CASSLGGGPFF TGTGCCAGCAGTTTAGGGGGAGGACCTTTCTTT TRBV28 NA NA TRBJ1-1